Listed here are 31 T cell receptor beta chains from one sample, sequenced in a study of T cell responses to AZD1222 COVID-19 vaccine. Sequencing was performed with immunoSEQ multiplex PCR; in TCRdb, only in-frame clones are kept and a portion is missing. Among some 150,000 clones listed, approximately 86% were seen once. Sequencing used peripheral blood, obtained after recovery from COVID-19. Source of these receptors: an adult who had recovered from COVID-19.

This sequence joins TRBV5-1 and TRBJ2-1; D remains unclear. The germline V and J ends were trimmed by 0 bases and 5 bases, with 9 bases remaining between them. This CDR3 spans 14 amino acids. The germline CDR1 and CDR2 sequences are SGHRS and YFSETQ. CDR3 residues: CASSLAGPDNEQFF. CDR3 bases: TGCGCCAGCAGCTTGGCCGGGCCGGACAATGAGCAGTTCTTC.

The chain is built from TRBV7-9 and TRBJ1-2, with no clear D. The V end lost 5 bases, the J end lost 4 bases, and 17 bases lay between the germline ends. CDR3 length equals 15 residues. CDR1 and CDR2 from the germline V gene are SEHNR and FQNEAQ (reference sequence). This chain's CDR3 is CASSPVGSLAYGYTF. CDR3 nucleotides: TGTGCCAGCAGCCCGGTTGGGAGCTTGGCCTATGGCTACACCTTC.

This chain connects TRBV5-6 to TRBJ1-1; D gene uncertain. V dropped 0 bases and J dropped 2 bases, with 8 bases sitting between them. CDR3 length: 14 amino acids. Germline loops: CDR1 SGHDT, CDR2 YYEEEE. CDR3 DNA: TGTGCCAGCAGCTTGGTCGGTCCAAACACTGAAGCTTTCTTT. Translation: CASSLVGPNTEAFF.

This chain connects TRBV5-1 to TRBJ2-7; D remains unclear. Germline lookup yields CDR1 SGHRS and CDR2 YFSETQ. V was clipped by 0 bases and J by 3 bases, with 13 bases between them. The CDR3 runs 15 residues. In DNA, the CDR3 is TGCGCCAGCAGCTTGGATTCAGGTCCTTTCTACGAGCAGTACTTC. Translation gives CASSLDSGPFYEQYF.

The gene calls are TRBV3-1 (or the pseudogene TRBV3-2) and TRBJ2-3; 12 bases map to TRBD2. CDR3 length: 19 residues. Per germline, CDR1 LGHDT and CDR2 YNNKEL (reference sequence). V lost 0 bases to trimming and J lost 0 bases; unmatched junction nucleotides: 7. CDR3 sequence reads: CASSQDLLAGGTSTDTQYF. The CDR3 DNA sequence: TGTGCCAGCAGCCAAGATCTACTAGCGGGAGGCACTAGCACAGATACGCAGTATTTT.

V gene TRBV2 combines with J gene TRBJ2-5; a possible D gene is TRBD2 (6 bases). The CDR3 runs to 12 residues. Trimming pared 5 bases from V and 4 bases from J, leaving 8 bases between. Germline V gene data show CDR1 as SNHLY and CDR2 as FYNNEI. CDR3 residues: CASSRDSETQYF. In nucleotides, the CDR3 is TGTGCCAGCAGTCGGGACTCAGAGACCCAGTACTTC.

The rearrangement uses TRBV2 and TRBJ1-1; 7 bases match TRBD1. Germline V gene lookup returns CDR1 SNHLY and CDR2 FYNNEI. The CDR3 spans 12 residues. Unmatched junction bases numbered 6, after V lost 5 bases and J lost 9 bases. Here the CDR3 DNA reads TGTGCCAGCAGTTTCACAGGGGCGAAAGCTTTCTTT. Amino acid sequence: CASSFTGAKAFF.

The chain employs TRBV10-3 and TRBJ2-3; 8 bases are a match to TRBD2. The CDR3 spans 17 residues. Germline CDR1 is ENHRY and CDR2 is SYGVKD. V shed 3 bases and J 2 bases; nucleotides not matched to a gene: 10. CDR3 sequence (DNA): TGTGCCATCAGTGATACTAGCGGTGGAACACTCACAGATACGCAGTATTTT. This sequence encodes CAISDTSGGTLTDTQYF.

This chain joins TRBV11-3 and TRBJ2-3; perhaps TRBD2 as D (6 bases). V shed 4 bases and J shed 4 bases, with 9 bases lying between them. CDR1 SGHNT and CDR2 YENEEA come from the germline V gene. The CDR3 extends over 13 amino acids. This CDR3 reads CASSSGGPDTQYF. CDR3 DNA sequence: TGTGCCAGCAGCTCCGGGGGTCCAGATACGCAGTATTTT.

This clone was counted once. The chain has TRBV7-3 and TRBJ2-2; possible D gene TRBD1, 5 bases. The V end was cut by 2 bases, the J end by 0 bases, with 7 bases between. The germline V gene encodes CDR1 SGHTA and CDR2 FQGTGA. The CDR3 loop spans 15 amino acids. For the CDR3, the DNA is TGTGCCAGCAGCTTATCCAGGGCGAACACCGGGGAGCTGTTTTTT. Amino acid sequence: CASSLSRANTGELFF.

The V call is TRBV14, the J call TRBJ1-2; no firm D call. V lost 2 bases and J lost 3, with 10 bases in between. The germline V gene has CDR1 SGHDN and CDR2 FVKESK. The CDR3 has 14 amino acids. The CDR3 region is CASSQPGWDYGYTF. Written as DNA, the CDR3 is TGTGCCAGCAGCCAACCAGGATGGGACTATGGCTACACCTTC.

V gene TRBV6-5 combines with J gene TRBJ2-3; possibly TRBD1 for D (6 bases). The CDR3 totals 14 residues. Germline CDR1 reads MNHEY; CDR2 reads SVGAGI. V was clipped by 2 bases and J by 1 base, with 7 bases between them. This CDR3 reads CASSYEGGTDTQYF. CDR3 coding DNA: TGTGCCAGCAGTTACGAGGGGGGCACAGATACGCAGTATTTT.

The V call is TRBV3-1 (or the pseudogene TRBV3-2), the J call TRBJ1-2, with a tentative D call TRBD1 (6 bases). The CDR3 covers 14 residues. V shed 5 bases and J shed 3 bases, with 13 bases lying between them. Germline V lookup: CDR1 LGHDT, CDR2 YNNKEL (reference sequence). The CDR3 spells CASSGGTFYYGYTF. DNA for the CDR3: TGTGCCAGCAGCGGTGGGACATTTTACTATGGCTACACCTTC.

The chain employs TRBV28 and TRBJ1-2; D possibly corresponds to TRBD1 (6 bases). The V gene's germline CDR1 is MDHEN and CDR2 SYDVKM. V shed 6 bases and J shed 8 bases, with 22 bases lying between them. This CDR3 is 15 amino acids long. The CDR3 DNA is TGTGCCAGCAGATCCGCCCTTCAGGGGAAGAAGGGCTACACCTTC. Its translation is CASRSALQGKKGYTF.

This clone was seen a few times. V and J are TRBV7-8 and TRBJ1-1; no reliable D call. The germline gives CDR1 SGHVS, CDR2 FQNEAQ. The V gene lost 4 bases and the J gene lost 7 bases, with 10 bases spanning the gap. The CDR3 contains 12 residues. The CDR3 reads CASSSHTGEAFF. The CDR3 DNA sequence: TGTGCCAGCAGCTCACACACTGGTGAAGCTTTCTTT.

The chain links TRBV5-4 to TRBJ2-7; D is perhaps TRBD1 (6 bases). Between the trimmed V and J ends, which lost 2 bases and 6 bases, there was a span of 15 bases. This CDR3 has 14 residues. Per the germline V gene, CDR1 is SGHNT and CDR2 is YYREEE (reference sequence). The CDR3, as DNA: TGTGCCAGCAGCTTAGGGACAATTGGCCCCGAGCAGTACTTC. Its protein is CASSLGTIGPEQYF.

V gene TRBV9 combines with J gene TRBJ1-1; the D is unclear. Germline lookup yields CDR1 SGDLS and CDR2 YYNGEE. Trimming removed 0 bases at V and 3 bases at J, with 9 bases between. The CDR3 contains 14 residues. CDR3 in DNA: TGTGCCAGCAGCGTAGCGGGTTGGGACACTGAAGCTTTCTTT. It is translated as CASSVAGWDTEAFF.

The chain recombines TRBV6-5 with TRBJ1-1; 7 positions agree with TRBD1. This CDR3 region has 15 residues. Trimming at V came to 0 bases and at J to 0 bases, leaving 1 base not matched to a gene. In germline, CDR1 is MNHEY, CDR2 SVGAGI. CDR3 protein: CASSYSGTVNTEAFF. For the CDR3, the DNA is TGTGCCAGCAGTTACTCGGGGACAGTGAACACTGAAGCTTTCTTT.

CDR3 in amino acids: CASSLSFVYRNTEAFF. Here the CDR3 DNA reads TGTGCCAGCAGTTTATCGTTCGTCTATAGGAACACTGAAGCTTTCTTT. The chain combines TRBV28 with TRBJ1-1; the D is unclear. Trimming took 1 base from V and 1 from J, leaving 13 bases between them. There are 16 residues in the CDR3. CDR1 and CDR2 (germline): MDHEN, SYDVKM.

As concerns this clone: Additional DNA sequences in this sample encode the identical CDR3. This sequence joins TRBV9 and TRBJ1-3; no reliable D call. Germline-derived CDR1 and CDR2 are SGDLS and YYNGEE. The CDR3 covers 14 residues. The V and J ends lost 2 bases and 0 bases respectively, with 6 bases between them. The CDR3 loop reads CASSVEFSGNTIYF. The CDR3 DNA is TGTGCCAGCAGCGTGGAGTTCTCTGGAAACACCATATATTTT.

This chain joins TRBV15 and TRBJ2-3, with D perhaps matching TRBD2 (6 bases). Germline V gives CDR1 LNHNV, CDR2 YYDKDF (reference sequence). This CDR3 spans 12 amino acids. Trimming left V 0 bases short and J 15 bases short, with 13 bases between. CDR3 in DNA: TGTGCCACCAGCAGAGATACGGGGGTCCGATATTTT. Its protein is CATSRDTGVRYF.

This chain's CDR3 is CASSPLAAEETQYF. CDR3 nucleotide sequence: TGCGCCAGCAGCCCACTAGCGGCTGAAGAGACCCAGTACTTC. The chain is built from TRBV5-1 and TRBJ2-5; 8 bases are shared with TRBD2. Trimming cost V 4 bases and J 3 bases; bases outside gene matches: 5. Germline values: CDR1 SGHRS, CDR2 YFSETQ. CDR3 length equals 14 residues.

This chain uses TRBV20-1 with TRBJ1-4; possible D gene TRBD1, 5 bases. The ends were cut back, 6 bases at V and 7 bases at J, with 9 bases in the middle. The CDR3 is made up of 11 amino acids. The germline gives CDR1 DFQATT, CDR2 SNEGSKA (reference sequence). Written as DNA, the CDR3 is TGCAGTGCCTTTAGGGGTGAAAAACTGTTTTTT. Its translation is CSAFRGEKLFF.

This sequence joins TRBV15 and TRBJ2-7; TRBD2 aligns across 15 bases. The CDR3 length is 15 residues. J lost 5 bases, V lost 5 bases, and 4 bases had no gene match. CDR1 is LNHNV, CDR2 YYDKDF, per germline (reference sequence). CDR3: CATSGGLAGGNEQYF. The CDR3 DNA sequence: TGTGCCACCAGCGGGGGACTAGCGGGAGGTAACGAGCAGTACTTC.

The CDR3 region is CASSFLGVTKETQYF. The CDR3 nucleotides are TGTGCCAGCAGCTTTTTGGGAGTGACAAAAGAGACCCAGTACTTC. The chain combines TRBV5-6 with TRBJ2-5, with D maybe TRBD2 (5 bases). The CDR3 consists of 15 residues. With 2 bases removed from V and 3 bases from J, the gap between germline ends came to 14 bases. Germline V gene sequence: CDR1 SGHDT, CDR2 YYEEEE.

This clone was detected ten times or more. This chain links TRBV24-1 with TRBJ2-2; 12 nucleotides match TRBD2. The junction had 7 bases not matched to a gene; V was cut back by 5 bases and J by 7 bases. Per germline, CDR1 KGHDR and CDR2 SFDVKD. CDR3 length: 16 residues. CDR3 coding DNA: TGTGCCACCAGTGCCCCTAGCGGGAGGGTAGACGGGGAGCTGTTTTTT. It yields the protein CATSAPSGRVDGELFF.

This chain joins TRBV5-6 and TRBJ2-5; 14 bases line up with TRBD2. This CDR3 region has 17 residues. Per germline, CDR1 SGHDT and CDR2 YYEEEE. V shed 2 bases, J shed 4 bases, and the junction held 7 bases outside the gene matches. The DNA of the CDR3 is TGTGCCAGCAGCTTCGCCGGACTAGCGGGGGGAAGAGAGACCCAGTACTTC. As protein: CASSFAGLAGGRETQYF.

This rearrangement joins TRBV15 to TRBJ2-7, with no clear D. This CDR3 comprises 14 residues. In germline, CDR1 is LNHNV, CDR2 YYDKDF (reference sequence). V lost 0 bases and J lost 1, with 7 bases in between. In DNA, the CDR3 is TGTGCCACCAGCAGAGAACGGGTTTCCTACGAGCAGTACTTC. Encoded protein: CATSRERVSYEQYF.

This clone was seen only once. The J gene is TRBJ1-1, the V gene TRBV7-9, with D possibly TRBD1 on 5 matching bases. CDR3 size: 13 residues. V shed 3 bases and J shed 5 bases, with 10 bases lying between them. Germline CDR1 and CDR2: SEHNR and FQNEAQ (reference sequence). The DNA of the CDR3 is TGTGCCAGCAGCTTCGGTGGGGCAACTGAAGCTTTCTTT. Residues: CASSFGGATEAFF.

The chain uses TRBV10-3 and TRBJ2-1; possibly TRBD1 or TRBD2 for D (5 bases each). The CDR3 consists of 13 residues. Germline-derived CDR1 and CDR2 are ENHRY and SYGVKD. Between the trimmed V and J ends, which lost 7 bases and 2 bases, there was a span of 9 bases. The CDR3 region is CAITRDPYNEQFF. The CDR3 nucleotides read TGTGCCATCACCAGGGACCCCTACAATGAGCAGTTCTTC.

The genes are TRBV7-2 and TRBJ2-7, with TRBD1 identical over 8 bases. This CDR3 spans 15 amino acids. J lost 5 bases, V lost 2 bases, and 8 bases had no gene match. The germline CDR1 and CDR2 sequences are SGHTA and FQGNSA. The CDR3 spells CASSLNGQGVDEQYF. The DNA for the CDR3 is TGTGCCAGCAGCTTAAACGGACAGGGAGTGGACGAGCAGTACTTC. The entire variable domain, with the rest obtained from reference TRBV7-2 and TRBJ2-7, is as follows: GAGVSQSPSNKVTEKGKDVELRCDPISGHTALYWYRQSLGQGLEFLIYFQGNSAPDKSGLPSDRFSAERTGGSVSTLTIQRTQQEDSAVYLCASSLNGQGVDEQYFGPGTRLTVT.